This passage covers 19 T cell receptor beta chains from one sample sequenced in a study of cytomegalovirus exposure and HLA in healthy donors. Primers for the PCR totalled 60 Vbeta and 13 Jbeta. The table came from immunoSEQ multiplex PCR; TCRdb's copy has only in-frame clones and leaves some out. Found here are over 100,000 clones, around three quarters of them singletons; the top ten hold roughly 11%. Sequenced input: PBMCs. The source is a man aged 35-49 years in good health and CMV-seropositive.

This clone was seen once. The V call is TRBV5-1, the J call TRBJ1-5; the match to TRBD1 covers 8 bases. CDR1 and CDR2 from the germline V gene are SGHRS and YFSETQ. V trimming: 3 bases; J trimming: 0 bases; junction bases outside the gene matches: 5. The CDR3 extends over 16 amino acids. CDR3: CASSWTGPNSNQPQHF. The CDR3, as DNA: TGCGCCAGCAGCTGGACAGGGCCTAATAGCAATCAGCCCCAGCATTTT.

The genes are TRBV20-1 and TRBJ1-1; D might be TRBD1 (6 bases). This CDR3 has 11 residues. Germline assignment: CDR1 DFQATT and CDR2 SNEGSKA (reference sequence). Trimming shortened V by 5 bases and J by 6 bases, and 10 bases separated the two germline ends. The CDR3 region is CSAFRGAEAFF. CDR3 sequence (DNA): TGCAGTGCTTTCAGGGGTGCTGAAGCTTTCTTT.

V gene TRBV29-1 combines with J gene TRBJ1-2, with TRBD1 matching 12 bases. This CDR3 is built from 14 residues. V lost 3 bases, J lost 7 bases, and 6 bases stayed unmatched. The germline V gene encodes CDR1 SQVTM and CDR2 ANQGSEA. The CDR3 coding sequence is TGCAGCGTTGAGACCGGGACAGGGGGCTCTGGCTACACCTTC. It encodes CSVETGTGGSGYTF.

The rearrangement joins TRBV5-5 to TRBJ1-1; D is ambiguous. Germline V gene sequence: CDR1 SGHKS, CDR2 YYEKEE (reference sequence). V gave up 4 bases and J gave up 6 bases, with 13 bases separating them. CDR3 length: 13 amino acids. The DNA of the CDR3 is TGTGCCAGCAGCCGCCCTCCCGGGGCTGAAGCTTTCTTT. Amino acid sequence: CASSRPPGAEAFF.

The chain combines TRBV30 with TRBJ1-5; D may be TRBD1 (5 bases). Trimming pared 3 bases from V and 5 bases from J, leaving 23 bases between. From germline, CDR1 is GTSNPN and CDR2 SVGIG (reference sequence). The CDR3 has 17 amino acids. The DNA for the CDR3 is TGTGCCTGGAGCAACCCCAGGGTGCTCGTGGGCGATCAGCCCCAGCATTTT. This translates into CAWSNPRVLVGDQPQHF.

The chain joins TRBV15 to TRBJ2-1; TRBD2 might be the D (6 bases). The CDR3 loop spans 16 amino acids. Trimming cost V 4 bases and J 0 bases, with 13 bases left between them. Per the germline V gene, CDR1 is LNHNV and CDR2 is YYDKDF (reference sequence). The CDR3 bases are TGTGCCACCAGCACGACCCGGGACTCCTCCTACAATGAGCAGTTCTTC. Amino acids: CATSTTRDSSYNEQFF. Variable domain in full (rest from reference TRBV15 and TRBJ2-1): DAMVIQNPRYQVTQFGKPVTLSCSQTLNHNVMYWYQQKSSQAPKLLFHYYDKDFNNEADTPDNFQSRRPNTSFCFLDIRSPGLGDTAMYLCATSTTRDSSYNEQFFGPGTRLTVL.

Turning to this clone: A junction end diverges from the germline sequence, so it may reflect a read error. This chain links TRBV5-8 with TRBJ2-3; the D gene is possibly TRBD2 (6 bases). The germline V gene encodes CDR1 SGHTS and CDR2 YDEGEE. The CDR3 has 17 residues. CDR3 sequence (DNA): TGCGCCAGCAGCCAACCCTACGGGCCTAGCGGCACAGATACGCAGTATTTT. Translation: CASSQPYGPSGTDTQYF.

The V gene is TRBV5-4, the J gene TRBJ1-1, with D tentatively TRBD1 (5 bases). CDR3 size: 15 residues. Trimming removed 4 bases at V and 2 bases at J, with 15 bases between. CDR1 is SGHNT, CDR2 YYREEE, per germline (reference sequence). In DNA, the CDR3 is TGTGCCAGCAGCCCGGGTGGGGGGGACAACACTGAAGCTTTCTTT. This sequence encodes CASSPGGGDNTEAFF. Based on the CDR3 plus reference TRBV5-4 and TRBJ1-1, the full variable domain is ETGVTQSPTHLIKTRGQQVTLRCSSQSGHNTVSWYQQALGQGPQFIFQYYREEENGRGNFPPRFSGLQFPNYSSELNVNALELDDSALYLCASSPGGGDNTEAFFGQGTRLTVV.

The CDR3 DNA follows: TGTGCCAGCAGTTTGCCTCAGGGGAACGATAATTCACCCCTCCACTTT. It translates to CASSLPQGNDNSPLHF. This chain connects TRBV28 to TRBJ1-6; TRBD1 is a possible D gene (6 bases). The germline V gene encodes CDR1 MDHEN and CDR2 SYDVKM. The V end lost 3 bases, the J end lost 5 bases, and 14 bases lay between the germline ends. This CDR3 spans 16 amino acids.

The genes are TRBV6-1 and TRBJ2-4; 8 bases line up with TRBD1. V gave up 8 bases and J gave up 5 bases; unmatched junction bases: 11. The CDR3 runs 15 residues. In germline, CDR1 is MNHNS, CDR2 SASEGT. The CDR3 here is CASVRAGTGENIQYF. Here the CDR3 DNA reads TGTGCCAGCGTGCGTGCCGGGACAGGAGAAAACATTCAGTACTTC.

The chain couples TRBV6-5 to TRBJ1-2, with 9 bases fitting TRBD1. The germline V gene has CDR1 MNHEY and CDR2 SVGAGI. The CDR3 is 15 amino acids. After removal of 4 bases from V and 4 bases from J, the junction contained 7 bases not matched to a gene. The CDR3 DNA sequence: TGTGCCAGCAGTTTCCAAACAGGGGGCGGCTATGGCTACACCTTC. Amino acids: CASSFQTGGGYGYTF.

The genes are TRBV7-8 and TRBJ1-5, with a tentative D call TRBD1 (6 bases). Germline assignment: CDR1 SGHVS and CDR2 FQNEAQ. V was clipped by 5 bases and J by 10 bases, with 12 bases between them. The CDR3 totals 12 residues. The DNA for the CDR3 is TGTGCCAGCAGCGCCCGGACAGAACCCCAGCATTTT. Amino acid sequence: CASSARTEPQHF.

The chain uses TRBV6-6 and TRBJ1-5, with a weak D call TRBD1 (5 bases). Trimming pared 2 bases from V and 0 bases from J, leaving 8 bases between. Germline V gives CDR1 MNHNY, CDR2 SVGAGI (reference sequence). The CDR3 runs 15 residues. CDR3 region: CASSYGRGSNQPQHF. For the CDR3, the DNA is TGTGCCAGCAGTTACGGGAGGGGTAGCAATCAGCCCCAGCATTTT.

The chain uses TRBV7-9 and TRBJ1-1; no clear D. Trimming stripped 1 base from V and 0 bases from J, with 12 bases between. CDR1 and CDR2 from the germline V gene are SEHNR and FQNEAQ (reference sequence). This CDR3 has 16 residues. CDR3 nucleotide sequence: TGTGCCAGCAGCTTAGTCCAAAACGGGATGAACACTGAAGCTTTCTTT. It encodes CASSLVQNGMNTEAFF.

The chain joins TRBV7-9 to TRBJ2-3; D is possibly TRBD2 (5 bases). The CDR3 has 15 amino acids. Germline V gene lookup returns CDR1 SEHNR and CDR2 FQNEAQ (reference sequence). Trimming removed 1 base at V and 4 bases at J, with 12 bases between. CDR3 amino acids: CASSLVGLAADTQYF. CDR3 nucleotides: TGTGCCAGCAGCTTAGTTGGCCTAGCAGCAGATACGCAGTATTTT. Full variable domain (outside the CDR3, taken from reference TRBV7-9 and TRBJ2-3): DTGVSQNPRHKITKRGQNVTFRCDPISEHNRLYWYRQTLGQGPEFLTYFQNEAQLEKSRLLSDRFSAERPKGSFSTLEIQRTEQGDSAMYLCASSLVGLAADTQYFGPGTRLTVL.

This clone was observed a handful of times. This chain joins TRBV5-1 and TRBJ1-6; TRBD1 is a possible D gene (6 bases). CDR3 length: 15 residues. Germline V gene lookup returns CDR1 SGHRS and CDR2 YFSETQ. Trimming took 0 bases from V and 5 from J, leaving 9 bases between them. The CDR3 nucleotides read TGCGCCAGCAGCTTGGGGGGGCTGGATAATTCACCCCTCCACTTT. Translation gives CASSLGGLDNSPLHF.

This rearrangement joins TRBV9 to TRBJ1-5, with a tentative D call TRBD1 (5 bases). Trimming cost V 0 bases and J 1 base, with 11 bases left between them. Looked up from germline, CDR1 is SGDLS and CDR2 is YYNGEE. The length of the CDR3 is 16 residues. The CDR3 region has the DNA TGTGCCAGCAGCGTAGGAGAAGGGGCCAGCAATCAGCCCCAGCATTTT. It codes for CASSVGEGASNQPQHF.

This clone came up a few times. The CDR3 coding sequence is TGCGCCAGCAGCACGGGACTAGCAAACACCGGGGAGCTGTTTTTT. This sequence encodes CASSTGLANTGELFF. V and J are TRBV5-1 and TRBJ2-2, with 9 bases fitting TRBD2. Germline CDR1 SGHRS, CDR2 YFSETQ. The V and J ends lost 4 bases and 2 bases, in that order; junction bases with no gene match: 3. The CDR3 is 15 residues long.

The V gene is TRBV5-5, the J gene TRBJ2-5, with 10 bases fitting TRBD1. Germline CDR1 reads SGHKS; CDR2 reads YYEKEE (reference sequence). The CDR3 spans 13 residues. Trimming at V came to 4 bases and at J to 5 bases, leaving 2 bases not matched to a gene. CDR3 in DNA: TGTGCCAGCAGCGAGGACAGGGGGGAGACCCAGTACTTC. As protein: CASSEDRGETQYF.